Shown below are 10 T cell receptor gamma chains from a single sample sequenced in a study of gamma delta lymphoproliferative disorders and STAT genes. PBMCs from patients and controls supplied the genomic DNA for sequencing. TCRdb reanalyzed the multiplex PCR reads using CATT. The sample holds a few thousand gamma-chain clones; approximately 7.9% are singletons and the top ten take less than 3%. The sequenced sample was blood. All receptors come from a human donor in good health.

This clone rates as medium-sized. The V gene is TRGV11, the J gene TRGJ1 or TRGJ2. Germline matching of the DNA provided the J gene here, since TCRdb leaves it blank. TRGV11 is reported as an ORF; its role is uncertain. Trimming removed 4 bases from V and 5 bases from J; junction bases left unmatched: 5. The CDR3 spans 13 residues. Written as DNA, the CDR3 is TGTGCCTGCTGGATTAGTCTCAATTATAAGAAACTCTTT. Translation gives CACWISLNYKKLF.

This clone is judged medium-sized. One junction end does not reproduce the germline sequence, and a read error may be involved. V gene TRGV2 combines with J gene TRGJP2. The J gene was missing in TCRdb and was found by matching the end of the DNA to germline. Germline V gene lookup returns CDR1 EGSNGY and CDR2 YDSYNSKV. CDR3 length: 15 residues. The DNA for the CDR3 is TGTGCCACCTGGGACGGGCATAGCAGTGATTGGATCAAGACGTTT. Translation gives CATWDGHSSDWIKTF.

A word on this clone: The TCRdb protein comes from a much larger clone and disagrees with this DNA's translation at residue 5, likely due to a read error; the protein given here is derived from the DNA. The chain employs TRGV2 and TRGJP2. The J gene is absent in TCRdb and was assigned here via DNA matching to germline. This CDR3 comprises 14 residues. Germline CDR1 is EGSNGY and CDR2 is YDSYNSKV. V dropped 5 bases and J dropped 6; count of bases not matched to a gene: 9. CDR3 region: CATWGGPCDWIKTF. CDR3 nucleotide sequence: TGTGCCACCTGGGGCGGCCCCTGTGATTGGATCAAGACGTTT.

This clone counts as medium-sized. No call exists for the J gene, whereas the V gene is TRGV2. This CDR3 is built from 10 residues. Per germline, CDR1 EGSNGY and CDR2 YDSYNSKV. This CDR3 is CATWDDPELF. As DNA, the CDR3 is TGTGCCACCTGGGACGACCCGGAGCTCTTT.

By share, this clone ranks as medium-sized. The DNA is omitted, as the CDR3 cannot be located on it reliably, and the CDR3 follows TCRdb's listing. The V gene call reads TRGV11; no J gene was called. TRGV11 is classed as an ORF, of uncertain function. The CDR3 extends over 16 residues, inclusive of both ends. Here the CDR3 reads CTTVPAGLGGHYKKLF.

By share, this clone counts as medium-sized (0.01 to 0.1%). The CDR3 nucleotides are TGTGCCACCTGGGATAGGTCAAATCGTTATAAGAAACTCTTT. It translates to CATWDRSNRYKKLF. The genes are TRGV8 and TRGJ1 or TRGJ2. No J segment appears in TCRdb, so it was assigned here by matching the sequence to germline. Germline-derived CDR1 and CDR2 are VENAVY and YDSYNSRV. This CDR3 has 14 residues. Trimming took 0 bases from V and 6 from J; bases not matched to a gene: 8.

By share, this clone counts as medium-sized. This chain joins TRGV4 and TRGJ1 or TRGJ2. No J gene was available from TCRdb, and it was assigned here by a germline match of the DNA. In germline, CDR1 is EGSTGY, CDR2 YDSYTSSV. V lost 0 bases, J lost 7 bases, and 9 bases stayed unmatched. The CDR3 extends over 14 amino acids. CDR3: CATWDGLGVYKKLF. The CDR3 DNA reads TGTGCCACCTGGGATGGGCTTGGCGTATATAAGAAACTCTTT.

By share, this clone counts as medium-sized. Other DNA variants within this sample encode the same CDR3. This sequence joins TRGV10 and TRGJ1 or TRGJ2. The J gene, absent from TCRdb, was called here by matching the DNA to germline. TRGV10 is an open reading frame whose function is uncertain. The CDR3 spans 11 residues. Trimming cost V 8 bases and J 7 bases; bases outside gene matches: 6. The CDR3 bases are TGTGCTGCGTGGGATGGGTATAAGAAACTCTTT. It specifies CAAWDGYKKLF.

This clone rates as medium-sized. The chain links TRGV4 to TRGJ1 or TRGJ2. No J gene is reported in TCRdb; it was inferred here by comparing the DNA with germline. This CDR3 spans 13 amino acids. V trimming: 3 bases; J trimming: 5 bases; junction bases outside the gene matches: 7. CDR1 and CDR2 (germline): EGSTGY, YDSYTSSV. The CDR3 region has the DNA TGTGCCACCTGGGATATATCGAATTATAAGAAACTCTTT. Translated: CATWDISNYKKLF.

This clone was picked up a small number of times. The chain employs TRGV2 and TRGJP2. TCRdb gives no J gene; it was assigned here by matching the DNA to germline. CDR3 length: 13 residues. Trimming removed 6 bases from V and 2 bases from J; junction bases left unmatched: 3. CDR1 and CDR2 from the germline V gene are EGSNGY and YDSYNSKV. In DNA, the CDR3 is TGTGCCACCTGGAGAAGTAGTGATTGGATCAAGACGTTT. Translating it yields CATWRSSDWIKTF.